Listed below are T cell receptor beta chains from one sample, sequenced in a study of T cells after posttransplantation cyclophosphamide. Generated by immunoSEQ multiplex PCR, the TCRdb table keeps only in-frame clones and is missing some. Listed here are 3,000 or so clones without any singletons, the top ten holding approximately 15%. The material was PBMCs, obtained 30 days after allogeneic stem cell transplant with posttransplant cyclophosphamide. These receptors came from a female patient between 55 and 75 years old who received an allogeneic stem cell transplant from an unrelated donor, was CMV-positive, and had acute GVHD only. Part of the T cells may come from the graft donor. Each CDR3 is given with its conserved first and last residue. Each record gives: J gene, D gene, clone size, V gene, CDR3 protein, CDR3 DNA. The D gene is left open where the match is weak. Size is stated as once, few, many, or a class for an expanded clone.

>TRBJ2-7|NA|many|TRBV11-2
CASSLGQLYEQYF
TGTGCCAGCAGCTTAGGACAACTCTACGAGCAGTACTTC
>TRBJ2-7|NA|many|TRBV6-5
CASSSGSLSSPSYF
TGTGCCAGCAGTTCAGGGTCTCTCTCGTCCCCATCGTACTTC
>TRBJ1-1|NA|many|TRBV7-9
CASSLGGGNRRDTEAFF
TGTGCCAGCAGCTTAGGGGGTGGAAACAGGCGAGACACTGAAGCTTTCTTT
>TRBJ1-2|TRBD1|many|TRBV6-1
CASSGTDRGSGGYTF
TGTGCCAGCAGTGGGACCGACAGGGGGTCTGGTGGCTACACCTTC
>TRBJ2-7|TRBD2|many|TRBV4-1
CASSPYFSGTSGYEQYF
TGCGCCAGCAGCCCTTACTTTTCCGGGACTAGCGGCTACGAGCAGTACTTC
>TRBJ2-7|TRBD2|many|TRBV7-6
CASSHSGGSSYEQYF
TGTGCCAGCAGCCATTCGGGCGGGAGCTCCTACGAGCAGTACTTC
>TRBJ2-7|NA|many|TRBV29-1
CSVENRDIGSYEQYF
TGCAGCGTTGAAAACCGGGACATAGGGTCCTACGAGCAGTACTTC
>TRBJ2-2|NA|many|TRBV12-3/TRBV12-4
CASNLAVNTGELFF
TGTGCCAGCAACCTCGCGGTAAACACCGGGGAGCTGTTTTTT
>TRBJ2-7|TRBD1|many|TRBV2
CASRTTGAASYEQYF
TGTGCCAGCAGGACTACAGGGGCCGCATCCTACGAGCAGTACTTC
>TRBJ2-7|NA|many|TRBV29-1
CSGRLDYEQYF
TGCAGCGGGCGACTGGACTACGAGCAGTACTTC
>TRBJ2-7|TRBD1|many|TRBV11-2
CASSHRKTQTGGPYEQYF
TGTGCCAGCAGCCATCGAAAAACTCAGACAGGGGGGCCCTACGAGCAGTACTTC
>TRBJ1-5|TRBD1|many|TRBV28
CASWDRGGQPQHF
TGTGCCAGCTGGGACAGGGGCGGTCAGCCCCAGCATTTT
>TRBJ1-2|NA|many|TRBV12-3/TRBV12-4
CASSFTRSGGGAGGYGYTF
TGTGCCAGCAGTTTTACGAGGAGTGGCGGGGGGGCCGGGGGCTATGGCTACACCTTC
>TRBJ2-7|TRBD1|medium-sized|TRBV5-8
CASSLGTGINEQYF
TGTGCCAGCAGCTTGGGGACAGGGATCAACGAGCAGTACTTC
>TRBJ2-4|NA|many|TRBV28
CASSPTRVGYIQYF
TGTGCCAGCAGTCCAACCAGGGTAGGGTACATTCAGTACTTC
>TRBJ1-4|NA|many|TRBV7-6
CASSLRGVGTNEKLFF
TGTGCCAGCAGCTTACGGGGAGTGGGAACTAATGAAAAACTGTTTTTT
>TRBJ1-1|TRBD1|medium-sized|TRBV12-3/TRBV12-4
CASSPRTGALDTEAFF
TGTGCCAGCAGTCCCAGGACAGGAGCGTTGGACACTGAAGCTTTCTTT
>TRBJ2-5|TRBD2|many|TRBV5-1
CASSRSGGSLETQYF
TGCGCCAGCAGCCGTAGCGGGGGGTCCTTAGAGACCCAGTACTTC
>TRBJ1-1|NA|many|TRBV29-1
CSVDDRRNTEAFF
TGCAGCGTTGACGACAGAAGGAACACTGAAGCTTTCTTT
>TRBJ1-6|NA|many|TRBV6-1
CASSEYSRSYNSPLHF
TGTGCCAGCAGTGAATATAGCCGCTCCTATAATTCACCCCTCCACTTT
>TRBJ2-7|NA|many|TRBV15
CATSRERTVSYEQYF
TGTGCCACCAGCAGAGAGAGGACAGTCTCCTACGAGCAGTACTTC
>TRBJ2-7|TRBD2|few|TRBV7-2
CASSSGLVLTYEQYF
TGTGCCAGCAGCTCGGGACTAGTCTTAACCTACGAGCAGTACTTC
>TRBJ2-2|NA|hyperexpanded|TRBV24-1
CATSEDTMTGELFF
TGTGCCACCAGTGAGGATACTATGACCGGGGAGCTGTTTTTT
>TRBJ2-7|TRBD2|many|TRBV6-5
CASSPRGVGYEQYF
TGTGCCAGCAGCCCCCGGGGGGTTGGGTACGAGCAGTACTTC
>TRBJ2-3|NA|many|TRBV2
CASRPQGLGTDTQYF
TGTGCCAGCAGGCCCCAGGGCTTGGGCACAGATACGCAGTATTTT
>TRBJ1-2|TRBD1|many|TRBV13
CASSSGQGAVYGYTF
TGTGCCAGCAGTTCCGGACAGGGGGCTGTTTATGGCTACACCTTC
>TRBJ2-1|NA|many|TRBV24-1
CATSHLANEQFF
TGTGCCACCAGTCACCTAGCGAATGAGCAGTTCTTC
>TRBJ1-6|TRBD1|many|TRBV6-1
CASRRGQGARSPLHF
TGTGCCAGCAGGAGGGGACAGGGGGCACGTTCACCCCTCCACTTT
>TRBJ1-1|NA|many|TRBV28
CASSLNLGGNTEAFF
TGTGCCAGCAGTTTAAATTTGGGGGGGAACACTGAAGCTTTCTTT
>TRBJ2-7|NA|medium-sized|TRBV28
CASSSPGTSSYEQYF
TGTGCCAGCAGTTCTCCTGGGACATCTTCCTACGAGCAGTACTTC
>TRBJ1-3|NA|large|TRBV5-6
CASSQGGFSGNTIYF
TGTGCCAGCAGCCAGGGAGGGTTTTCTGGAAACACCATATATTTT
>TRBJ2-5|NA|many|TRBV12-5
CASGLIGGETQYF
TGTGCTAGTGGTTTAATAGGGGGAGAGACCCAGTACTTC
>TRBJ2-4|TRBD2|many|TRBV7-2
CASSLGGSIQYF
TGTGCCAGCAGCCTAGGCGGGAGCATTCAGTACTTC
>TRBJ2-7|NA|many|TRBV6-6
CASKLQAAYEQYF
TGTGCCAGCAAACTACAAGCGGCCTACGAGCAGTACTTC
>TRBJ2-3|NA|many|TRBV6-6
CASSYSKGGGTDTQYF
TGTGCCAGCAGTTACTCGAAAGGAGGGGGCACAGATACGCAGTATTTT
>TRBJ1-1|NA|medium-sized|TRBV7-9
CASSLEGRGSNTEAFF
TGTGCCAGCAGCTTAGAGGGCAGGGGCAGTAACACTGAAGCTTTCTTT
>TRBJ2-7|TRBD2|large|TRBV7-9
CASSSGTSGPIYEQYF
TGTGCCAGCAGCTCCGGGACTAGCGGGCCGATATACGAGCAGTACTTC
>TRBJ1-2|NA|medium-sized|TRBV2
CASSTIGTLPYGYTF
TGTGCCAGCAGTACCATCGGGACACTTCCCTATGGCTACACCTTC
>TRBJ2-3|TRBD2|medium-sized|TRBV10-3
CASTSGGLHITDTQYF
TGTGCCTCGACTAGCGGGGGACTTCATATCACAGATACGCAGTATTTT
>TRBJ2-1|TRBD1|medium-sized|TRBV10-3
CATDRGEYNEQFF
TGTGCCACCGACAGGGGAGAATACAATGAGCAGTTCTTC
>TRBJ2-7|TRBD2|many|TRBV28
CASSRTSGRAGEQYF
TGTGCCAGCAGTCGGACTAGCGGGAGGGCCGGGGAGCAGTACTTC
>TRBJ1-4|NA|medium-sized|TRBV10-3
CASNQGQGEKLFF
TGTGCCAGCAACCAGGGGCAAGGTGAAAAACTGTTTTTT
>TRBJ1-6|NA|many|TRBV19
CASSTGLNDSPLHF
TGTGCCAGTAGTACGGGACTGAATGATTCACCCCTCCACTTT
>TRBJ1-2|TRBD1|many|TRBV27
CASSTQGASGYTF
TGTGCCAGCAGTACCCAGGGGGCGAGTGGCTACACCTTC
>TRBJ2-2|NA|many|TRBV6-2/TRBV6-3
CAILIGNTGELFF
TGTGCCATTTTGATCGGGAACACCGGGGAGCTGTTTTTT
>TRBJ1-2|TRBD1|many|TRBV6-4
CASSPGQGDYGYTF
TGTGCCAGCAGCCCGGGACAGGGTGACTATGGCTACACCTTC
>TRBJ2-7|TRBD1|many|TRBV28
CASSPGTGSYEQYF
TGTGCCAGCAGCCCGGGGACAGGAAGTTACGAGCAGTACTTC